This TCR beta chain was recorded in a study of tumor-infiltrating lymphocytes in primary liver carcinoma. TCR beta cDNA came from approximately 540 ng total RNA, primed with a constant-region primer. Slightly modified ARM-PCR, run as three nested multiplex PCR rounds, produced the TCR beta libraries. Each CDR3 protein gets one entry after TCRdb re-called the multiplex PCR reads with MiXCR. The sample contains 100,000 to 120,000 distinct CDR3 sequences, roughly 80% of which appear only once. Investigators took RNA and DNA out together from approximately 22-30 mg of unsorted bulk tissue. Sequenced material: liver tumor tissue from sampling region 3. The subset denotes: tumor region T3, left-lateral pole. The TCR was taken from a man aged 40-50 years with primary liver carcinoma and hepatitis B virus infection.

The CDR3: CGIQRPRHGANVLTF. The CDR3 coding sequence is TGTGGCATCCAGCGGCCGCGCCATGGGGCCAACGTCCTGACTTTC. The chain combines TRBV11-2 with TRBJ2-6; perhaps TRBD2 as D (5 bases). The CDR3 has 15 amino acids. Germline V gene data show CDR1 as SGHAT and CDR2 as FQNNGV.